The 25 T cell receptor beta chains below all came from one sample that was sequenced in a study of T-cell memory formation after mild COVID-19 (dated by TCRdb to the early 2020s). The protocol used for the library was 5' RACE. Instrument on record: Illumina NovaSeq 6000. In-frame beta chains were kept once TCRdb had trimmed the public reads at Q25 with fastp and called clones with MiXCR. When rows share a CDR3 protein, they turn into one entry using the most common DNA and genes. The sample table records about 210,000 distinct CDR3 sequences; around 26% of these occur just once. The top ten constitute more than 9.5% of the sample. What was sequenced was PBMCs or a T cell subset sorted from them (not recorded which). The receptor set was obtained from an adult woman who had mild COVID-19 (a few samples of this study predate the infection). The sample titles of this study are shuffled in the database, so cell type and time point are left out; the donor was told from shared clones.

This clonotype has just a few counts. The J gene is TRBJ1-2, the V gene TRBV12-3 or TRBV12-4; tentatively, D is TRBD1 (6 bases). The CDR3 extends over 13 amino acids. V was clipped by 6 bases and J by 5 bases, with 13 bases between them. CDR3 sequence reads: CASSAGQLYGYTF. The CDR3 DNA sequence: TGTGCCAGCAGCGCCGGACAGCTATATGGCTACACCTTC.

The V call is TRBV7-2, the J call TRBJ2-3; D is uncertain. Trimming took off 4 bases at V and 5 bases at J, with 22 bases between the two ends. Germline values: CDR1 SGHTA, CDR2 FQGNSA. This CDR3 has 17 residues. CDR3 in amino acids: CASSSRSTVQDRDTQYF. The CDR3 region has the DNA TGTGCCAGCAGCTCGAGGTCGACGGTCCAGGATCGAGATACGCAGTATTTT.

CDR3 nucleotide sequence: TGTGCCACCAGTGATTTGCGGGACAGGGGATGGAATGAGCAGTTCTTC. It encodes CATSDLRDRGWNEQFF. The rearrangement uses TRBV24-1 and TRBJ2-1, with 10 nucleotides matching TRBD1. The J segment lost 7 bases and the V segment lost 0 bases, leaving 5 bases of the junction unmatched. The germline CDR1 and CDR2 sequences are KGHDR and SFDVKD. This CDR3 has 16 amino acids.

This clonotype was seen a handful of times. This chain uses TRBV5-1 with TRBJ2-5; 7 bases agree with TRBD1. This CDR3 contains 16 residues. Trimming at V came to 6 bases and at J to 1 base, leaving 12 bases not matched to a gene. Germline CDR1 is SGHRS and CDR2 is YFSETQ. As DNA, the CDR3 is TGCGCCAGCAACGAGGGGGCCTTCTATGTCCAAGAGACCCAGTACTTC. Translating it yields CASNEGAFYVQETQYF. Combining the CDR3 with reference TRBV5-1 and TRBJ2-5 gives the whole variable domain KAGVTQTPRYLIKTRGQQVTLSCSPISGHRSVSWYQQTPGQGLQFLFEYFSETQRNKGNFPGRFSGRQFSNSRSEMNVSTLELGDSALYLCASNEGAFYVQETQYFGPGTRLLVL.

This clonotype was seen ten or more times. The rearrangement links TRBV5-1 to TRBJ2-5; 7 nucleotides match TRBD1. CDR3 length equals 14 residues. The ends lost 3 bases at V and 5 bases at J; junction bases unmatched: 7. Germline values: CDR1 SGHRS, CDR2 YFSETQ. DNA for the CDR3: TGCGCCAGCAGCTCCGGACAGGTTGGCGAGACCCAGTACTTC. Its protein product is CASSSGQVGETQYF.

This clonotype was detected only a few times. The chain is built from TRBV7-8 and TRBJ2-6; the D is unclear. The CDR3 has 17 residues. The germline V and J ends were trimmed by 3 bases and 0 bases, with 12 bases remaining between them. Looked up from germline, CDR1 is SGHVS and CDR2 is FQNEAQ. As DNA, the CDR3 is TGTGCCAGCAGCTTCCGGGCGACGATCTCTGGGGCCAACGTCCTGACTTTC. It yields the protein CASSFRATISGANVLTF.

The rearrangement uses TRBV7-6 and TRBJ2-1; TRBD1 aligns across 9 bases. Unmatched junction bases numbered 5, after V lost 4 bases and J lost 4 bases. Germline loops: CDR1 SGHVS, CDR2 FNYEAQ. This CDR3 region has 15 residues. This chain's CDR3 is CASSSTGTGYNEQFF. CDR3 nucleotide sequence: TGTGCCAGCAGCTCAACCGGGACAGGGTACAATGAGCAGTTCTTC.

The CDR3 bases are TGTGCCAGCAGCCAAGGGGTGACTAGCGGAAATGAGCAGTTCTTC. Translating it yields CASSQGVTSGNEQFF. This chain connects TRBV4-2 to TRBJ2-1; 9 bases are a match to TRBD2. V dropped 1 base and J dropped 7; count of bases not matched to a gene: 5. In germline, CDR1 is LGHNA, CDR2 YNFKEQ. This CDR3 spans 15 amino acids.

Only a few counts were recorded for this clonotype. The V call is TRBV27, the J call TRBJ2-7; D is possibly TRBD2 (6 bases). The V and J ends lost 1 base and 4 bases respectively, with 14 bases between them. The CDR3 consists of 15 residues. CDR1 and CDR2 from the germline V gene are MNHEY and SMNVEV (reference sequence). The CDR3 nucleotides read TGTGCCAGCAGTTTATTCGGTGAGGCGGGGTACGAGCAGTACTTC. It yields the protein CASSLFGEAGYEQYF.

This chain connects TRBV10-3 to TRBJ1-1; D call uncertain. CDR1 is ENHRY and CDR2 is SYGVKD in the germline V gene. V gave up 0 bases and J gave up 7 bases, with 9 bases separating them. The CDR3 is 13 residues long. This CDR3 reads CAISESAGSEAFF. CDR3 DNA sequence: TGTGCCATCAGTGAGTCGGCGGGGAGTGAAGCTTTCTTT.

V is TRBV29-1 and J is TRBJ2-1; D gene uncertain. In germline, CDR1 is SQVTM, CDR2 ANQGSEA. This CDR3 region has 10 residues. Deletions cut 4 bases from V and 8 bases from J, with 6 bases between. The CDR3 coding sequence is TGCAGCGTTGTCAGGTATGAGCAGTTCTTC. It translates to CSVVRYEQFF.

In this sample, this clonotype turned up a few times. The rearrangement links TRBV7-9 to TRBJ1-2; a weak D match, TRBD1 (5 bases). With 8 bases removed from V and 2 bases from J, the gap between germline ends came to 18 bases. The germline V gene encodes CDR1 SEHNR and CDR2 FQNEAQ (reference sequence). CDR3 length: 15 amino acids. DNA for the CDR3: TGTGCCAGCGCCGAAGGGACCCTAAGAAACTATGGCTACACCTTC. This encodes CASAEGTLRNYGYTF.

This clonotype was seen a handful of times. This rearrangement joins TRBV9 to TRBJ1-1; D not certain. Germline V gene sequence: CDR1 SGDLS, CDR2 YYNGEE. This CDR3 is 15 amino acids long. The V end lost 3 bases, the J end lost 0 bases, and 12 bases lay between the germline ends. CDR3 DNA sequence: TGTGCCAGCAGCGCTTCCGACGGCTTGAACACTGAAGCTTTCTTT. Protein product: CASSASDGLNTEAFF.

The chain links TRBV6-1 to TRBJ2-5, with 8 nucleotides matching TRBD2. The CDR3 is 17 amino acids. In germline, CDR1 is MNHNS, CDR2 SASEGT. V lost 0 bases to trimming and J lost 1 base; unmatched junction nucleotides: 7. The CDR3 DNA is TGTGCCAGCAGTGAAGCCGGAATACTAGCGGTCCAAGAGACCCAGTACTTC. It codes for CASSEAGILAVQETQYF.

V usage is TRBV5-1 and J usage is TRBJ1-1; D is unclear. The germline V and J ends were trimmed by 0 bases and 1 base, with 7 bases remaining between them. The CDR3 extends over 14 amino acids. The V gene's germline CDR1 is SGHRS and CDR2 YFSETQ. CDR3 amino acids: CASSLGSSNTEAFF. The DNA of the CDR3 is TGCGCCAGCAGCTTGGGGAGTTCGAACACTGAAGCTTTCTTT.

The genes are TRBV5-1 and TRBJ2-7; 10 positions agree with TRBD1. Germline-derived CDR1 and CDR2 are SGHRS and YFSETQ. Trimming cost V 0 bases and J 2 bases; bases outside gene matches: 5. There are 16 residues in the CDR3. In DNA form, the CDR3 reads TGCGCCAGCAGCTTGGGTCTTGGACAGGGGGCCTACGAGCAGTACTTC. It translates to CASSLGLGQGAYEQYF.

V and J are TRBV20-1 and TRBJ2-7, with 9 bases matching TRBD1. This CDR3 is built from 17 residues. Germline CDR1 reads DFQATT; CDR2 reads SNEGSKA (reference sequence). Trimming took 0 bases from V and 3 from J; bases not matched to a gene: 12. The CDR3 reads CSARDGDRVSGYYEQYF. DNA of the CDR3: TGCAGTGCTAGAGATGGGGACAGGGTTAGCGGTTACTACGAGCAGTACTTC.

In its sample, this clonotype was seen a few times. CDR3 sequence (DNA): TGTGCCATCAAACAGGATGTTTCCTACGAGCAGTACTTC. It is translated as CAIKQDVSYEQYF. The chain combines TRBV10-3 with TRBJ2-7; D is possibly TRBD1 (5 bases). Trimming shortened V by 7 bases and J by 1 base, and 11 bases separated the two germline ends. CDR3 length: 13 residues. Germline CDR1 and CDR2: ENHRY and SYGVKD.

This clonotype was detected only a few times. The chain carries TRBV15 and TRBJ2-3; D assignment may be TRBD1 or TRBD2 (5 bases each). V was shortened by 0 bases and J by 7 bases, with 17 bases between the two germline ends. Germline CDR1 LNHNV, CDR2 YYDKDF (reference sequence). CDR3 length: 16 amino acids. The CDR3 sequence: CATSRDGSGTRNTQYF. DNA for the CDR3: TGTGCCACCAGCAGAGATGGGAGTGGGACCAGGAATACGCAGTATTTT.

The CDR3: CASSLERVASDTQYF. The CDR3 DNA follows: TGCGCCAGCAGCTTGGAGAGGGTAGCGTCAGATACGCAGTATTTT. The chain couples TRBV5-1 to TRBJ2-3; D may be TRBD2 (5 bases). This CDR3 has 15 amino acids. The germline V and J ends were trimmed by 0 bases and 4 bases, with 12 bases remaining between them. Germline V lookup: CDR1 SGHRS, CDR2 YFSETQ.

This chain uses TRBV2 with TRBJ1-6; no definite D call. Germline V CDR1 and CDR2: SNHLY, FYNNEI. The germline V and J ends were trimmed by 2 bases and 7 bases, with 12 bases remaining between them. The CDR3 extends over 15 amino acids. DNA for the CDR3: TGTGCCAGCAGTGAAAAGGGTATTTCAAATTCACCCCTCCACTTT. Protein: CASSEKGISNSPLHF.

This clonotype occurred a few times. The chain joins TRBV6-1 to TRBJ1-5, with a tentative D call TRBD1 (6 bases). Looked up from germline, CDR1 is MNHNS and CDR2 is SASEGT. Trimming stripped 10 bases from V and 2 bases from J, with 12 bases between. CDR3 length: 13 residues. The chain's CDR3 is CATLQGGNQPQHF. The DNA of the CDR3 is TGTGCCACTCTACAGGGAGGCAATCAGCCCCAGCATTTT.

The chain couples TRBV3-1 to TRBJ2-1, with 15 bases fitting TRBD2. The germline V gene encodes CDR1 LGHDT and CDR2 YNNKEL (reference sequence). V shed 4 bases and J 6 bases; nucleotides not matched to a gene: 10. The CDR3 spans 18 residues. The CDR3 sequence: CASSLPGLAGGPLNEQFF. The CDR3 DNA reads as TGTGCCAGCAGCCTTCCGGGACTAGCGGGGGGTCCCCTCAATGAGCAGTTCTTC.

This clonotype was seen a few times. The chain recombines TRBV2 with TRBJ2-7; 15 bases are shared with TRBD2. Germline CDR1 reads SNHLY; CDR2 reads FYNNEI. V lost 3 bases, J lost 7 bases, and 10 bases stayed unmatched. There are 17 residues in the CDR3. Here the CDR3 DNA reads TGTGCCAGCAGTGATGGACTAGCGGGGGGGGCCGCGGAGGAGCAGTACTTC. Its translation: CASSDGLAGGAAEEQYF. Together with reference TRBV2 and TRBJ2-7, the CDR3 gives the full variable domain: EPEVTQTPSHQVTQMGQEVILRCVPISNHLYFYWYRQILGQKVEFLVSFYNNEISEKSEIFDDQFSVERPDGSNFTLKIRSTKLEDSAMYFCASSDGLAGGAAEEQYFGPGTRLTVT.

V gene TRBV24-1 combines with J gene TRBJ1-2, with unresolved D. V shed 0 bases and J shed 8 bases, with 9 bases lying between them. Germline CDR1 is KGHDR and CDR2 is SFDVKD. The CDR3 length is 13 residues. The CDR3 bases are TGTGCCACCAGTGATTTGCATATGGGGGGCTACACCTTC. Translated: CATSDLHMGGYTF.